This T cell receptor beta chain was identified during a study of human T cells and chemical hapten exposure. Whole-study context: Throughout a study of roughly 25 weeks, patients underwent weekly scalp administration of diphenylcyclopropenone doses. Study-wide points: Correlating positively with patch test score were the PT1 expanded TCR counts.

The CDR3 spans 15 residues. Germline-derived CDR1 and CDR2 are DFQATT and SNEGSKA (reference sequence). With V trimmed by 6 bases and J by 0 bases, 5 bases remained unmatched. Using its own MiXCR run on the RACE reads, TCRdb lists one record per CDR3 protein. The sample consists of about 300,000 distinct CDR3 sequences, around 5.5% of them appearing once. Time point defined: pre-sensitization, week 0. Sample treatment: therapeutic diphenylcyclopropenone sensitization with weekly scalp DPC. Unfractionated whole blood yielded total RNA. The table lists this clonotype with a few counts. Antigen specificity is unknown.

This TCR was recovered from a woman between 18 and 29 years old with alopecia areata. Some clones in this sample may be carry-over from other donors' samples. This chain connects TRBV20-1 to TRBJ2-1; 10 positions match TRBD1. The sequenced sample was whole blood, obtained in connection with sensitization to the hapten diphenylcyclopropenone (DPC). CDR3 nucleotides: TGCAGTGCCGACAGGGGGCAAAGCTCCTACAATGAGCAGTTCTTC. Translating gives CSADRGQSSYNEQFF.